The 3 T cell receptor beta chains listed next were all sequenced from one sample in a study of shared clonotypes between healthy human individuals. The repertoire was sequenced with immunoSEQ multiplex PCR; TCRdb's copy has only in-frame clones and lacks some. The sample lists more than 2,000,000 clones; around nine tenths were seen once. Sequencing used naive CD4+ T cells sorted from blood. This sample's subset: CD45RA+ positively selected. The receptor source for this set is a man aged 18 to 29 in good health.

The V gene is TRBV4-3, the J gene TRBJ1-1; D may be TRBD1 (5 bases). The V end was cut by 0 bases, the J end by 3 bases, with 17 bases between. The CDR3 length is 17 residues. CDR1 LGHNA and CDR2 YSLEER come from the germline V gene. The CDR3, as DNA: TGCGCCAGCAGCCAAGATGACTGGCTGGGAGGGGACACTGAAGCTTTCTTT. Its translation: CASSQDDWLGGDTEAFF.

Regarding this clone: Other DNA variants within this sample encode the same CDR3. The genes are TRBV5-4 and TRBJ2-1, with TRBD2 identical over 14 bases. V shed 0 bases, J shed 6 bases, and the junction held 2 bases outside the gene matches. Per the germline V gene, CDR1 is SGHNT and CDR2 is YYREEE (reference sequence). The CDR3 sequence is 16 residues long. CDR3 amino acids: CASSLGGLAGVNEQFF. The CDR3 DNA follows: TGTGCCAGCAGCTTGGGGGGACTAGCGGGAGTCAATGAGCAGTTCTTC.

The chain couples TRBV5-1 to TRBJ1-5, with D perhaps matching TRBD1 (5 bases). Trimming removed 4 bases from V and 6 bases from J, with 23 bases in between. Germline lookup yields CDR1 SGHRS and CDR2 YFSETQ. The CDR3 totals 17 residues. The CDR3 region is CASSARANGAKGQPQHF. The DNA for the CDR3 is TGCGCCAGCAGCGCCAGGGCCAACGGGGCGAAGGGTCAGCCCCAGCATTTT.